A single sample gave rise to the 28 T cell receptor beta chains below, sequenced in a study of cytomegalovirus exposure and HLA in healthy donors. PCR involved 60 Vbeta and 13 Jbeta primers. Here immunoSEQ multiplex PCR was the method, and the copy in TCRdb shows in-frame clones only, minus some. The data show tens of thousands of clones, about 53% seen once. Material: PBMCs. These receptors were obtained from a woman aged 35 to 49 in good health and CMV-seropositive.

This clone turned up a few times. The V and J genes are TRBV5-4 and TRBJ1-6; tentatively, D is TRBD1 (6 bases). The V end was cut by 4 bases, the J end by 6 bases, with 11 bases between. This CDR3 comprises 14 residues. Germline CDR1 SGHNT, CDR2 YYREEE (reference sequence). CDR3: CASSLDSTNSPLHF. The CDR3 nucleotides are TGTGCCAGCAGCCTGGACAGTACTAATTCACCCCTCCACTTT.

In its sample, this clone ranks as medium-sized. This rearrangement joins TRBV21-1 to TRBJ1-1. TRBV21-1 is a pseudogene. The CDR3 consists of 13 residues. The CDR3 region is CASTPTLNTEAFF. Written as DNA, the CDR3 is TGTGCCAGCACTCCGACTCTGAACACTGAAGCTTTCTTT.

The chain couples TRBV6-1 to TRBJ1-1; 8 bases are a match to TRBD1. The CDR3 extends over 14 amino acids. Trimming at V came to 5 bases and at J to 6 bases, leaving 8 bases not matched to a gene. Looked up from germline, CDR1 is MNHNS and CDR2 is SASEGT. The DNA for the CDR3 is TGTGCCAGCAGTCCCCGGACAGGGCGGTCTGAAGCTTTCTTT. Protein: CASSPRTGRSEAFF.

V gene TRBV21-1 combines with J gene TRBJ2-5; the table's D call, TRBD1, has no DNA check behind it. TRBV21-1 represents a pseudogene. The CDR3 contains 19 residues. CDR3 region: CASSKRQRKDPAKQETQYF. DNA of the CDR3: TGTGCCAGCAGCAAAAGACAGCGAAAAGACCCTGCAAAACAAGAGACCCAGTACTTC.

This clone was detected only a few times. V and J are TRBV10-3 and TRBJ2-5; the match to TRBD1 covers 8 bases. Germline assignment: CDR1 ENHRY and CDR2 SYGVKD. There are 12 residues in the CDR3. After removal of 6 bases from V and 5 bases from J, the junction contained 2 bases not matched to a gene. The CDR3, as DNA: TGTGCCATCAGGGACAGGGAGGAGACCCAGTACTTC. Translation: CAIRDREETQYF.

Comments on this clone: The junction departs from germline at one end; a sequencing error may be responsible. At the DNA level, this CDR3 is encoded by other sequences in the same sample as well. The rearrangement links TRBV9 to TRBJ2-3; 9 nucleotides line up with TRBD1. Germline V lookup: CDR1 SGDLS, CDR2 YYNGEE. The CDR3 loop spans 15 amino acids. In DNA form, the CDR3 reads TGTGCCAGCAGCGTAGCTACAGGGGGCGCAGATACACAGTATTTT. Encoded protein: CASSVATGGADTQYF.

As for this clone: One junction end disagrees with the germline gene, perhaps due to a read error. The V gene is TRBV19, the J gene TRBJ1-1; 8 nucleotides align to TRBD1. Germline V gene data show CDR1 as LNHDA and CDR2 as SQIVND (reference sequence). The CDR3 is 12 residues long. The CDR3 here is CASGQGNIEAFF. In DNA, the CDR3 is TGTGCCAGTGGACAGGGAAACATTGAAGCTTTCTTT.

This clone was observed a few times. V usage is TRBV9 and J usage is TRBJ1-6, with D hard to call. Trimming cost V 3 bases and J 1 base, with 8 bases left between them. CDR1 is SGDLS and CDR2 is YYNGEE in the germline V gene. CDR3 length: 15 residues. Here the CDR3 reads CASSAPGSYNSPLHF. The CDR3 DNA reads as TGTGCCAGCAGCGCCCCGGGGTCCTATAATTCACCCCTCCACTTT.

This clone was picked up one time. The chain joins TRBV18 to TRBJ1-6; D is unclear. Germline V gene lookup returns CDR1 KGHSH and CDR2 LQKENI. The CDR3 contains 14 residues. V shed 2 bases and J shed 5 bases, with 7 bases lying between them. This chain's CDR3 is CASSPTSDNSPLHF. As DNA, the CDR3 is TGTGCCAGCTCACCAACATCAGATAATTCACCCCTCCACTTT.

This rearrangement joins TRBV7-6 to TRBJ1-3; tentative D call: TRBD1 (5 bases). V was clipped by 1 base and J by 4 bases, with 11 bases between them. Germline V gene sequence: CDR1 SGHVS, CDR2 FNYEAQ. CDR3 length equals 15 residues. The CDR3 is CASSLEGMAGNTIYF. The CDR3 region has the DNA TGTGCCAGCAGCTTAGAGGGGATGGCAGGAAACACCATATATTTT.

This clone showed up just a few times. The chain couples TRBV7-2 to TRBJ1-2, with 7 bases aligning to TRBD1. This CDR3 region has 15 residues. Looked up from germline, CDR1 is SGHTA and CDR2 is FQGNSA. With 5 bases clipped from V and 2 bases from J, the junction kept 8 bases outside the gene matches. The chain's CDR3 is CASSPQGGLNYGYTF. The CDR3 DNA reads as TGTGCCAGCAGCCCGCAGGGGGGCCTAAACTATGGCTACACCTTC.

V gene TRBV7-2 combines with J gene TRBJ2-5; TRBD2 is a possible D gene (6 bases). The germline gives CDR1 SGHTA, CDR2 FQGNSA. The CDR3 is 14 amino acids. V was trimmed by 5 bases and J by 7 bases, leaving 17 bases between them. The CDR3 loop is CASSPFKDGGTQYF. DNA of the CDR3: TGTGCCAGCAGCCCGTTCAAGGACGGGGGGACCCAGTACTTC. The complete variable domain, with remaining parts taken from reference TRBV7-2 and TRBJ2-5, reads GAGVSQSPSNKVTEKGKDVELRCDPISGHTALYWYRQSLGQGLEFLIYFQGNSAPDKSGLPSDRFSAERTGGSVSTLTIQRTQQEDSAVYLCASSPFKDGGTQYFGPGTRLLVL.

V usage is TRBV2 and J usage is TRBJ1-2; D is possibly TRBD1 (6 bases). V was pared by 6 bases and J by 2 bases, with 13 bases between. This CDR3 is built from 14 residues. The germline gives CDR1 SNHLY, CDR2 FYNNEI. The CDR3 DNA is TGTGCCAGCAGATCAGGGGCTAAGAACTATGGCTACACCTTC. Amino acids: CASRSGAKNYGYTF.

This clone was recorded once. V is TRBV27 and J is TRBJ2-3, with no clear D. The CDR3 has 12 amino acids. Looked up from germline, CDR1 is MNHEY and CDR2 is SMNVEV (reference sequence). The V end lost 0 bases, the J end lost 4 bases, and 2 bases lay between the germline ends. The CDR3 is CASSLSADTQYF. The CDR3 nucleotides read TGTGCCAGCAGTTTATCCGCAGATACGCAGTATTTT.

DNA for the CDR3: TGTGCCAGCAGCCACGCGCGGGACAGTTCTCAACCTACCTTC. This codes for CASSHARDSSQPTF. V is TRBV11-2 and J is TRBJ1-2; 7 nucleotides match TRBD1. Germline V gene sequence: CDR1 SGHAT, CDR2 FQNNGV. The V segment lost 5 bases and the J segment 14 bases; nucleotides outside the gene matches: 17. CDR3 length equals 14 residues. The full variable domain, completed using reference TRBV11-2 and TRBJ1-2, is EAGVAQSPRYKIIEKRQSVAFWCNPISGHATLYWYQQILGQGPKLLIQFQNNGVVDDSQLPKDRFSAERLKGVDSTLKIQPAKLEDSAVYLCASSHARDSSQPTFGSGTRLTVV.

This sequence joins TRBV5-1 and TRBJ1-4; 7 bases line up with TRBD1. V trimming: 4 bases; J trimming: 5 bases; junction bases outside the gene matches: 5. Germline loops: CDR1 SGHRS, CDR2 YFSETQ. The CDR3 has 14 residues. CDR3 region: CASSGGQPNEKLFF. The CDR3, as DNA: TGCGCCAGCAGCGGGGGACAGCCCAATGAAAAACTGTTTTTT.

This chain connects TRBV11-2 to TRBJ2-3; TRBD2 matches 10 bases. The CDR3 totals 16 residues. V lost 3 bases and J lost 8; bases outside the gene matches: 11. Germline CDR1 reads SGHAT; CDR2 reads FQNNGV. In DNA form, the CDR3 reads TGTGCCAGCAGCTTTAGCGGGGGGCCGATTGGGGGTACGCAGTATTTT. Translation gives CASSFSGGPIGGTQYF. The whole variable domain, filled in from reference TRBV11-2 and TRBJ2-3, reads EAGVAQSPRYKIIEKRQSVAFWCNPISGHATLYWYQQILGQGPKLLIQFQNNGVVDDSQLPKDRFSAERLKGVDSTLKIQPAKLEDSAVYLCASSFSGGPIGGTQYFGPGTRLTVL.

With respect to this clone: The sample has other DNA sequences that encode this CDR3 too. The CDR3 bases are TGTGCCACCAGCAGAGACAGTGGTGGCTACACCTTC. Protein product: CATSRDSGGYTF. The genes are TRBV15 and TRBJ1-2; D unresolved. CDR1 LNHNV and CDR2 YYDKDF come from the germline V gene (reference sequence). The CDR3 is 12 residues long. The V end lost 0 bases, the J end lost 7 bases, and 6 bases lay between the germline ends. Using reference TRBV15 and TRBJ1-2 for the parts outside the CDR3, the full variable domain is DAMVIQNPRYQVTQFGKPVTLSCSQTLNHNVMYWYQQKSSQAPKLLFHYYDKDFNNEADTPDNFQSRRPNTSFCFLDIRSPGLGDTAMYLCATSRDSGGYTFGSGTRLTVV.

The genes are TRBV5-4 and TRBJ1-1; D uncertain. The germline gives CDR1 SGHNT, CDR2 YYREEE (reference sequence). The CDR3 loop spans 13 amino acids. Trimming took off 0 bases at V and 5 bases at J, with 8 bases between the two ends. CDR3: CASSLATGTEAFF. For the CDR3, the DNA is TGTGCCAGCAGCTTGGCGACGGGGACTGAAGCTTTCTTT.

CDR3 DNA sequence: TGTGCCAGCAGTCACCCCTCGACAGGCGGATACAATCAGCCCCAGCATTTT. This encodes CASSHPSTGGYNQPQHF. The V gene is TRBV2, the J gene TRBJ1-5, with D possibly matching TRBD1 (6 bases). Germline V lookup: CDR1 SNHLY, CDR2 FYNNEI. CDR3 length equals 17 residues. V was cut by 5 bases and J by 3 bases, with 20 bases left in between.

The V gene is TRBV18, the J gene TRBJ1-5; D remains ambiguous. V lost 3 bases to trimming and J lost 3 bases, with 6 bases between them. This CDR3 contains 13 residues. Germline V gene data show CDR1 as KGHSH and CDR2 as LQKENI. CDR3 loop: CASSPPDNQPQHF. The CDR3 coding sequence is TGTGCCAGCTCACCGCCAGACAATCAGCCCCAGCATTTT.

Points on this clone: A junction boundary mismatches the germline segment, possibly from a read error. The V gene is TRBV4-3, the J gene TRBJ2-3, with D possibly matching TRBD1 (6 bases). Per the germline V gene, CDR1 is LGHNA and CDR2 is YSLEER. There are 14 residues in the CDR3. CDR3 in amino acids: CASSQGQQGDAQYF. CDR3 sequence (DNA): TGCGCCAGCAGCCAAGGCCAACAGGGAGATGCGCAGTATTTT.

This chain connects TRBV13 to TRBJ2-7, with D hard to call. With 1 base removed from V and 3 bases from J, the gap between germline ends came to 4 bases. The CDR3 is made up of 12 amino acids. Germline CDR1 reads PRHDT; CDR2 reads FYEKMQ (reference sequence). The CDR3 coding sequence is TGTGCCAGCAGCTTAGTCAGCTACGAGCAGTACTTC. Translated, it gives CASSLVSYEQYF.

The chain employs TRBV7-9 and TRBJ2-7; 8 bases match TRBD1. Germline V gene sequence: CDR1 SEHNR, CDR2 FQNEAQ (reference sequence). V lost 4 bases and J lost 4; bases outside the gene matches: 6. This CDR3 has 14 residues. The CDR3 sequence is CASSYRDRIYEQYF. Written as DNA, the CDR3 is TGTGCCAGCAGCTACCGGGACAGGATTTACGAGCAGTACTTC.

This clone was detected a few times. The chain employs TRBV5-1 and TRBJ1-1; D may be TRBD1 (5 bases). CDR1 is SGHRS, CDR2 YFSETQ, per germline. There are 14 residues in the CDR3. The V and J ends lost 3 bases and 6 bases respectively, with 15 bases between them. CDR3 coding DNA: TGCGCCAGCAGCTCAGGGCCGGGCATATCTGAAGCTTTCTTT. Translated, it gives CASSSGPGISEAFF.

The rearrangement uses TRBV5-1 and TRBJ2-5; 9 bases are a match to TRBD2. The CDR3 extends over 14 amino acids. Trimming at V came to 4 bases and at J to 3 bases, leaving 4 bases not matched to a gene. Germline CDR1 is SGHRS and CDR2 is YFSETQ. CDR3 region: CASSHSSGEETQYF. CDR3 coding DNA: TGCGCCAGCAGCCATTCTAGCGGGGAAGAGACCCAGTACTTC.

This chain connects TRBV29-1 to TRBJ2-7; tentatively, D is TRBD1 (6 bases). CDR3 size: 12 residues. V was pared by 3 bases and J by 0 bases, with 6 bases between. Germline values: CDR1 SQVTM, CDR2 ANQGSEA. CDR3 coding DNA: TGCAGCGTTGAGGGGGCCTCCTACGAGCAGTACTTC. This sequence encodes CSVEGASYEQYF.

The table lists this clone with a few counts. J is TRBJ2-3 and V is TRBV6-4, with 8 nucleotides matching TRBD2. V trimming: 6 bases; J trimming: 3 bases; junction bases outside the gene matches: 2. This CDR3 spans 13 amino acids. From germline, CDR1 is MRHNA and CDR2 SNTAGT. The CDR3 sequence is CASSGGATDTQYF. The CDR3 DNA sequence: TGTGCCAGCAGCGGGGGGGCGACAGATACGCAGTATTTT.